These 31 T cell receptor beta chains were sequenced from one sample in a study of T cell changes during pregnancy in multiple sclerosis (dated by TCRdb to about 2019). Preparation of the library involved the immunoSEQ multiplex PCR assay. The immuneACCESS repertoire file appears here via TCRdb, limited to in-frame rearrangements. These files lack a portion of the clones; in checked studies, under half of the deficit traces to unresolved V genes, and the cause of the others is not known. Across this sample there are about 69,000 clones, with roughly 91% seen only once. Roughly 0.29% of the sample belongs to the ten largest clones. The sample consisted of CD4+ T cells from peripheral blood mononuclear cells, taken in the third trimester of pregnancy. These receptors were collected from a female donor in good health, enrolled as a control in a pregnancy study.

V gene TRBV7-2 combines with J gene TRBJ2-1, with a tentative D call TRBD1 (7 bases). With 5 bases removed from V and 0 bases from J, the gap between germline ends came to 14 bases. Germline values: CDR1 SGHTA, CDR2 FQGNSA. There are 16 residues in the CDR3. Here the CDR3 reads CASSVQGGVSYNEQFF. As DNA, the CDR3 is TGTGCCAGCAGCGTTCAGGGGGGCGTCTCCTACAATGAGCAGTTCTTC.

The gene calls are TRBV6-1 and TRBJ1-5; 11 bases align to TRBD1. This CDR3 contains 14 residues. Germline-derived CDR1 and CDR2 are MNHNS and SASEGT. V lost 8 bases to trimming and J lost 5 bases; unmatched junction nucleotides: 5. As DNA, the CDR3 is TGTGCCAGCCTCAGGGACAGGGGGGATCAGCCCCAGCATTTT. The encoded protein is CASLRDRGDQPQHF.

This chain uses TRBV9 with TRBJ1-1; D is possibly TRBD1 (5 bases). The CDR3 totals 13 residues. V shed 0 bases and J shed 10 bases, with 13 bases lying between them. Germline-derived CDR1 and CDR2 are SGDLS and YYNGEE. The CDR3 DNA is TGTGCCAGCAGCGTAGCACAGGCCTCGAGAGCTTTCTTT. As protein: CASSVAQASRAFF.

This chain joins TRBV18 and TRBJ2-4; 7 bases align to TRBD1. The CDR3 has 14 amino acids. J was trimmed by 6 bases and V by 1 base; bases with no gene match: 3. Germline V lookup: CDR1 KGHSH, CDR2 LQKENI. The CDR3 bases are TGTGCCAGCTCACCACGGGGACAGACAAACATTCAGTACTTC. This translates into CASSPRGQTNIQYF.

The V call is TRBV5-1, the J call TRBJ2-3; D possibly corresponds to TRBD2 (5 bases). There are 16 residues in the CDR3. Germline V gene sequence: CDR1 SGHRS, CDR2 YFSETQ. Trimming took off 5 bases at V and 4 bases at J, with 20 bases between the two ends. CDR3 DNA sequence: TGCGCCAGCAGAAGACCAAGAGTTGATAGCGCAGATACGCAGTATTTT. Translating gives CASRRPRVDSADTQYF.

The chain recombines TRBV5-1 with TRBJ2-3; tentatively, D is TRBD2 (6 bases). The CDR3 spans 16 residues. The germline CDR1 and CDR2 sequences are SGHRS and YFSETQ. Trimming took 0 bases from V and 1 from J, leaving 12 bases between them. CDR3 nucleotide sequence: TGCGCCAGCAGCTTGGCCACGGGAGCCGGCACAGATACGCAGTATTTT. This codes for CASSLATGAGTDTQYF.

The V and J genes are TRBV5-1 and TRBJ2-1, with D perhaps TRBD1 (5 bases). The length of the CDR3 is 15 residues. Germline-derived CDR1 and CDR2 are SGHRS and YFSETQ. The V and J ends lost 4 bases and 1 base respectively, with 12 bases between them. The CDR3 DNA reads TGCGCCAGCAGCCTCACAGGAATGTCCTACAATGAGCAGTTCTTC. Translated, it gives CASSLTGMSYNEQFF.

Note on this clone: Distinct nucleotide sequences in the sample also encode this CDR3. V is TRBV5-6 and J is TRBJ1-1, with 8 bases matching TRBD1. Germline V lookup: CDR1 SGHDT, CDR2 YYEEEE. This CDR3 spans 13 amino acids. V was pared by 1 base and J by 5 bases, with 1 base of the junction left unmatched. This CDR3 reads CASSLTGGTEAFF. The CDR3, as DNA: TGTGCCAGCAGCTTGACAGGGGGGACTGAAGCTTTCTTT.

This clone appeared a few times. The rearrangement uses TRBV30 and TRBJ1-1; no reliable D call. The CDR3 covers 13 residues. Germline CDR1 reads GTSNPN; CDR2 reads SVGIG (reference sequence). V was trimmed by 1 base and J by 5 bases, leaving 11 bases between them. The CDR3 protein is CAWSEFPGTEAFF. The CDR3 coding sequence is TGTGCCTGGAGTGAGTTTCCGGGTACTGAAGCTTTCTTT.

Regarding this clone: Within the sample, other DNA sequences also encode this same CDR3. For the CDR3, the DNA is TGTGCCAGCAGCGTAGGAGGTTCCTCTGGAAACACCATATATTTT. Amino acids: CASSVGGSSGNTIYF. This sequence joins TRBV9 and TRBJ1-3, with no clear D. Germline V gene data show CDR1 as SGDLS and CDR2 as YYNGEE. The CDR3 loop spans 15 amino acids. With 0 bases removed from V and 0 bases from J, the gap between germline ends came to 7 bases.

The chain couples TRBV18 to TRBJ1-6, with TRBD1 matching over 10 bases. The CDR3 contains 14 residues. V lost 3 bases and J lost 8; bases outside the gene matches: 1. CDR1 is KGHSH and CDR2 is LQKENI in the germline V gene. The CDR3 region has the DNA TGTGCCAGCTCACCCGACAGGGGGCATTCACCCCTCCACTTT. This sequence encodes CASSPDRGHSPLHF. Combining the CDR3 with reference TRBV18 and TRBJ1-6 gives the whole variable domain NAGVMQNPRHLVRRRGQEARLRCSPMKGHSHVYWYRQLPEEGLKFMVYLQKENIIDESGMPKERFSAEFPKEGPSILRIQQVVRGDSAAYFCASSPDRGHSPLHFGNGTRLTVT.

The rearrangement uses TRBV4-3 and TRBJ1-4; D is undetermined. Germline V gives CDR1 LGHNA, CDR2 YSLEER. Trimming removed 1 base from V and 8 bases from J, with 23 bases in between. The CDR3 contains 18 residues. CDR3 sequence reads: CASSQVVMVGGLGEKLFF. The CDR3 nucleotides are TGCGCCAGCAGCCAAGTGGTTATGGTTGGAGGGCTGGGAGAAAAACTGTTTTTT.

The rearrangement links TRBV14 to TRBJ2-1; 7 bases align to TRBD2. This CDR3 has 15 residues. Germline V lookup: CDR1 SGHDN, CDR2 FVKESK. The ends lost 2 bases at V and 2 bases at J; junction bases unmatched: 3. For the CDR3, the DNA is TGTGCCAGCAGCCAACTGCTAGCGGCCTACAATGAGCAGTTCTTC. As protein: CASSQLLAAYNEQFF.

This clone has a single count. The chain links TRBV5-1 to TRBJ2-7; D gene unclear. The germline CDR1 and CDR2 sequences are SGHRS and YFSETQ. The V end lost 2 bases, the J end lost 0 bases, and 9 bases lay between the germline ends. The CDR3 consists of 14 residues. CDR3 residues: CASSFSASSYEQYF. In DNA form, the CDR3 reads TGCGCCAGCAGCTTCTCGGCTAGCTCCTACGAGCAGTACTTC.

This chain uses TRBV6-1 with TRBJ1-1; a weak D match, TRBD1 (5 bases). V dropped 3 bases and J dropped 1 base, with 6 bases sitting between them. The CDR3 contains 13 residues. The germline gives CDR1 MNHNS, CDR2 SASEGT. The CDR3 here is CASSDTGNTEAFF. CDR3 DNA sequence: TGTGCCAGCAGTGACACAGGGAACACTGAAGCTTTCTTT.

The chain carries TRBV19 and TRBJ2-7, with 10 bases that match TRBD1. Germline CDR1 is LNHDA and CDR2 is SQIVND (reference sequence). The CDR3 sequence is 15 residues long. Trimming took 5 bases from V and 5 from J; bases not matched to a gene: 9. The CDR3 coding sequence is TGTGCCAGTAGTTCCCGGGGACAGGGGTTCGACGAGCAGTACTTC. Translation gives CASSSRGQGFDEQYF.

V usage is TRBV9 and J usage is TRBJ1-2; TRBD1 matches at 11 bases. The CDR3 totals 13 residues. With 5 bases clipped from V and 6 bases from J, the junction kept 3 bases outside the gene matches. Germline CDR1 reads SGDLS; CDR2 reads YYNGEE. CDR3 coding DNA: TGTGCCAGCAGAAAGGACAGGGGGCATGGCTACACCTTC. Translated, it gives CASRKDRGHGYTF.

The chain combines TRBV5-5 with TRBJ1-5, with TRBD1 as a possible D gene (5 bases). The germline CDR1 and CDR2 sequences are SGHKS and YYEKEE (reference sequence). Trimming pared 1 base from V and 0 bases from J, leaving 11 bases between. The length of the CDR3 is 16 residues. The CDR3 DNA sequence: TGTGCCAGCAGCTTGATAACAGGAAATAGCAATCAGCCCCAGCATTTT. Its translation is CASSLITGNSNQPQHF.

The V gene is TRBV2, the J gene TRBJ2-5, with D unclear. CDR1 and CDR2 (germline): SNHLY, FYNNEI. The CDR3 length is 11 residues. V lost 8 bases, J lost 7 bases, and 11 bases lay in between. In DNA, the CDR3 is TGTGCCAGCGAAGGAGAGGTGACCCAGTACTTC. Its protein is CASEGEVTQYF.

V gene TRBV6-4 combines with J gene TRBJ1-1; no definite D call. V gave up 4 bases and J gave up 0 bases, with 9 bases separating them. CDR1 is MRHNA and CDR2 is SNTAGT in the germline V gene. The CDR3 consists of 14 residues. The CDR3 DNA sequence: TGTGCCAGCAGTGGTGGGCAGTTGAACACTGAAGCTTTCTTT. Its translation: CASSGGQLNTEAFF.

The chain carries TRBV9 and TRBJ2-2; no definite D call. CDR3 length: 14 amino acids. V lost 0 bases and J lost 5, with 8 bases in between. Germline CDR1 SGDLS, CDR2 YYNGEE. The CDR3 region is CASSVAASTGELFF. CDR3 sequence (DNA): TGTGCCAGCAGCGTAGCTGCGTCAACCGGGGAGCTGTTTTTT.

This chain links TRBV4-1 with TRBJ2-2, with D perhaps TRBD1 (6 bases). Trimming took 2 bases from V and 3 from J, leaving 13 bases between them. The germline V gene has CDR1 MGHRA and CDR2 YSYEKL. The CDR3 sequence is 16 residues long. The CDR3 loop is CASSQPDRRHTGELFF. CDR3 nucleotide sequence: TGCGCCAGCAGCCAACCCGACAGGAGACACACCGGGGAGCTGTTTTTT.

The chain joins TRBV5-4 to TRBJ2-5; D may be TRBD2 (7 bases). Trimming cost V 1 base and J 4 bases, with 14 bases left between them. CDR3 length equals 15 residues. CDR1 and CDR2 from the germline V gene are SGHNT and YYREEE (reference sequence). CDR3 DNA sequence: TGTGCCAGCAGCTTGAGGGGGGGGGAGGGAGAGACCCAGTACTTC. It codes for CASSLRGGEGETQYF.

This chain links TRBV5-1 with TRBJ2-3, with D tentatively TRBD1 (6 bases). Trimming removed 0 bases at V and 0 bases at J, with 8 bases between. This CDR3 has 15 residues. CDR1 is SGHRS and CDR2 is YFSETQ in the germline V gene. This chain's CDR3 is CASSLDRDSTDTQYF. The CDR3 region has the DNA TGCGCCAGCAGCTTGGACAGGGATAGCACAGATACGCAGTATTTT.

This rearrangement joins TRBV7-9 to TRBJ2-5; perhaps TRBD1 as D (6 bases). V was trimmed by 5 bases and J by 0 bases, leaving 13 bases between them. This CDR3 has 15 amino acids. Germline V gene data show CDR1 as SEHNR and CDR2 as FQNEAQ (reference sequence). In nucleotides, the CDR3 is TGTGCCAGCAGCGCAGGGGACACCTACCAAGAGACCCAGTACTTC. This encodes CASSAGDTYQETQYF.

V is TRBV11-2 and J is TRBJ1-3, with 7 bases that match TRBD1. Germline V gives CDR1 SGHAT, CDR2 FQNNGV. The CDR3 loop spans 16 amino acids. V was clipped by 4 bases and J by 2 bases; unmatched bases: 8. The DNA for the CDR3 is TGTGCCAGCAGCTCCTTACGAAGGGGGCCTGGAAACACCATATATTTT. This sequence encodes CASSSLRRGPGNTIYF.

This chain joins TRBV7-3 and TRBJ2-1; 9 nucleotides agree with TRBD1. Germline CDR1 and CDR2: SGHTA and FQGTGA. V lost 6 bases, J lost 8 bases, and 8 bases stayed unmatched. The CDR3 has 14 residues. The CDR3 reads CASSDRGYIDEQFF. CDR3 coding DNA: TGTGCCAGCAGTGACAGGGGGTATATAGATGAGCAGTTCTTC.

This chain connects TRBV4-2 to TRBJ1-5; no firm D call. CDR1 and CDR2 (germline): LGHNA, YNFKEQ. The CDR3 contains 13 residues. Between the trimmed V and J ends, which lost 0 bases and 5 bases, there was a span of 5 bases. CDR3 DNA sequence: TGTGCCAGCAGCCAAGAAGGAGATCAGCCCCAGCATTTT. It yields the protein CASSQEGDQPQHF.

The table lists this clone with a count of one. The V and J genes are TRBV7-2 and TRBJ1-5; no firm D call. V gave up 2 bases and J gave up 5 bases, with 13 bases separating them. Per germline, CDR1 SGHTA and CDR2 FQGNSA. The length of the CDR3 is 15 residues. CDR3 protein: CASSLTLGNDQPQHF. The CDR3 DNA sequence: TGTGCCAGCAGCTTAACGCTAGGCAATGATCAGCCCCAGCATTTT.

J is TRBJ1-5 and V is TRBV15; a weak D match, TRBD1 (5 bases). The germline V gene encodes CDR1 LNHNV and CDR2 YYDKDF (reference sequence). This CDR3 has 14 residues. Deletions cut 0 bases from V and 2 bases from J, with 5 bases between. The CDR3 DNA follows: TGTGCCACCAGCAGAGAACAGGGCAATCAGCCCCAGCATTTT. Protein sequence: CATSREQGNQPQHF.

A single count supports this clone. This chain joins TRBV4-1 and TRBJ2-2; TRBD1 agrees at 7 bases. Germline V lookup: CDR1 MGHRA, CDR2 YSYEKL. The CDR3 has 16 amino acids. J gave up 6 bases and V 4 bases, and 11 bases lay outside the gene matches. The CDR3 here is CASSPTGDGLAGELFF. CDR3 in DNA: TGCGCCAGCAGCCCAACAGGGGATGGGTTGGCCGGGGAGCTGTTTTTT.